A single sample is the source of the 8 T cell receptor beta chains below, sequenced in a study of blood T cells in healthy people across ages (dated by TCRdb to 2015 to 2017). The library was produced with 5' RACE. TCRdb names Illumina HiSeq 2500 as the instrument used. A second PCR of about 6 to 11 cycles was run with a J-beta primer mix and a sample-barcoded 5' primer. The raw public reads went through TCRdb reprocessing: fastp at Q25, MiXCR clone calling, in-frame beta chains kept. Entries that share a CDR3 protein sequence are merged under the most common genes and DNA. The sample profile shows hundreds of thousands of distinct CDR3 sequences; 58% of them were found once. The top ten constitute approximately 21% of the sample. The sequenced sample was blood. The source is a man aged 30 to 45 in good health.

This chain connects TRBV7-2 to TRBJ1-1; D gene uncertain. V lost 3 bases to trimming and J lost 12 bases, with 20 bases between them. Germline CDR1 is SGHTA and CDR2 is FQGNSA. The CDR3 extends over 14 amino acids. This CDR3 reads CASSFTPREGGSFF. For the CDR3, the DNA is TGTGCCAGCAGCTTTACCCCTAGAGAGGGCGGGTCTTTCTTT.

This clonotype occurred a few times. The chain carries TRBV6-2 or TRBV6-3 and TRBJ2-7; no clear D gene. The germline V and J ends were trimmed by 2 bases and 3 bases, with 8 bases remaining between them. The CDR3 loop spans 13 amino acids. CDR1 and CDR2 from the germline V gene are MNHEY and SVGEGT. The CDR3 coding sequence is TGTGCCAGCAGTTACCCTAACTTCTACGAGCAGTACTTC. Translated, it gives CASSYPNFYEQYF.

V is TRBV6-1 and J is TRBJ1-2; D gene ambiguous. Trimming pared 6 bases from V and 8 bases from J, leaving 10 bases between. CDR1 MNHNS and CDR2 SASEGT come from the germline V gene. This CDR3 has 11 residues. The DNA for the CDR3 is TGTGCCAGCAGCGGAGTAGGAGGCTACACCTTC. Its translation: CASSGVGGYTF.

This clonotype was detected a few times. This chain connects TRBV5-1 to TRBJ2-1; D might be TRBD2 (5 bases). Germline V gene data show CDR1 as SGHRS and CDR2 as YFSETQ. V lost 6 bases to trimming and J lost 6 bases, with 10 bases between them. The CDR3 contains 12 residues. The CDR3: CASKAEGNEQFF. The CDR3 DNA is TGCGCCAGCAAAGCCGAGGGCAATGAGCAGTTCTTC. Drawing the rest from reference TRBV5-1 and TRBJ2-1, the complete variable domain is KAGVTQTPRYLIKTRGQQVTLSCSPISGHRSVSWYQQTPGQGLQFLFEYFSETQRNKGNFPGRFSGRQFSNSRSEMNVSTLELGDSALYLCASKAEGNEQFFGPGTRLTVL.

The CDR3 reads CASSQVSSGQGKNIQYF. CDR3 nucleotides: TGTGCCAGCAGCCAAGTGTCGTCCGGACAGGGAAAAAACATTCAGTACTTC. The chain uses TRBV3-1 and TRBJ2-4, with TRBD1 matching over 8 bases. The CDR3 is made up of 17 amino acids. V was clipped by 1 base and J by 4 bases; unmatched bases: 9. Germline lookup yields CDR1 LGHDT and CDR2 YNNKEL (reference sequence).

The rearrangement joins TRBV20-1 to TRBJ2-5, with D uncertain. The CDR3 runs 14 residues. CDR1 and CDR2 from the germline V gene are DFQATT and SNEGSKA (reference sequence). With 2 bases removed from V and 4 bases from J, the gap between germline ends came to 14 bases. The CDR3 protein is CSARTADSRETQYF. CDR3 bases: TGCAGTGCTAGAACTGCCGATTCCCGAGAGACCCAGTACTTC.

This clonotype was recorded only once. This chain uses TRBV3-1 with TRBJ2-1; D perhaps matches TRBD2 (5 bases). This CDR3 comprises 13 residues. The ends were cut back, 2 bases at V and 7 bases at J, with 9 bases in the middle. Germline-derived CDR1 and CDR2 are LGHDT and YNNKEL (reference sequence). This CDR3 reads CASSQIEGNEQFF. CDR3 sequence (DNA): TGTGCCAGCAGCCAAATAGAGGGAAATGAGCAGTTCTTC.

The V and J genes are TRBV4-3 and TRBJ2-1; D is ambiguous. The CDR3 sequence is 13 residues long. The germline V gene has CDR1 LGHNA and CDR2 YSLEER. V was pared by 0 bases and J by 9 bases, with 9 bases between. The CDR3 region is CASSQEVRREQFF. The CDR3 coding sequence is TGCGCCAGCAGCCAAGAGGTACGCCGTGAGCAGTTCTTC.